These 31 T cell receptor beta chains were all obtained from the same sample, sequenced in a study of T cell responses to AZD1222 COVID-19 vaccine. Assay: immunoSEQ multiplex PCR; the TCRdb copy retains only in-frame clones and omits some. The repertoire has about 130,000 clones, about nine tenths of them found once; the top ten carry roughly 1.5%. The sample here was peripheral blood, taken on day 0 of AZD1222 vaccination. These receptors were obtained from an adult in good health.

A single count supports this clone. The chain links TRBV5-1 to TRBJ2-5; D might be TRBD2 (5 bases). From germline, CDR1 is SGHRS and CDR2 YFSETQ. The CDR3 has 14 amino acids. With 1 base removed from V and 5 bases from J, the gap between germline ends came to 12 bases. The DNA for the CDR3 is TGCGCCAGCAGCTTGAGGGAGCCCGGGGAGACCCAGTACTTC. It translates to CASSLREPGETQYF. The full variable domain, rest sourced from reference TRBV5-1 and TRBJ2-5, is KAGVTQTPRYLIKTRGQQVTLSCSPISGHRSVSWYQQTPGQGLQFLFEYFSETQRNKGNFPGRFSGRQFSNSRSEMNVSTLELGDSALYLCASSLREPGETQYFGPGTRLLVL.

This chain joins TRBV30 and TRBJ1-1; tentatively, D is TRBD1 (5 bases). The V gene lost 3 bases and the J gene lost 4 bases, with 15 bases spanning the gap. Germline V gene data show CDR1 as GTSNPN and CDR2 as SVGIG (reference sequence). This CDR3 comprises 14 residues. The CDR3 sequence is CAWSPGTWGTEAFF. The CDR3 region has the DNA TGTGCCTGGAGCCCGGGGACGTGGGGCACTGAAGCTTTCTTT.

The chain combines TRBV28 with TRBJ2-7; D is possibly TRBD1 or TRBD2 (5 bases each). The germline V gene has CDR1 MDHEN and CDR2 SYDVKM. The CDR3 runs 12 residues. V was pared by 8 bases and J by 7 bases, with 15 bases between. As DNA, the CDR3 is TGTGCCAGCCTAACCCCCGAGGGGGAGCAGTACTTC. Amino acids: CASLTPEGEQYF. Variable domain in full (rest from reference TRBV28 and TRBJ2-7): DVKVTQSSRYLVKRTGEKVFLECVQDMDHENMFWYRQDPGLGLRLIYFSYDVKMKEKGDIPEGYSVSREKKERFSLILESASTNQTSMYLCASLTPEGEQYFGPGTRLTVT.

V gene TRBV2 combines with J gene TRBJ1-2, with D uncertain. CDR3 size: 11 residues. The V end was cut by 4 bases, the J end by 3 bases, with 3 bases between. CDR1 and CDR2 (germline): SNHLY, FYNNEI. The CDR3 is CASSVDYGYTF. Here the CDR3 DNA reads TGTGCCAGCAGTGTAGACTATGGCTACACCTTC.

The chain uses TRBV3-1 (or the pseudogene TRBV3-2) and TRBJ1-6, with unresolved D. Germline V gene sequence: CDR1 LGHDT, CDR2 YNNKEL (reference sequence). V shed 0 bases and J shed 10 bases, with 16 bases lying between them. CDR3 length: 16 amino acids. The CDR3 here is CASSQDLQANGSPLHF. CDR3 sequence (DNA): TGTGCCAGCAGCCAAGACCTCCAGGCCAATGGGTCACCCCTCCACTTT.

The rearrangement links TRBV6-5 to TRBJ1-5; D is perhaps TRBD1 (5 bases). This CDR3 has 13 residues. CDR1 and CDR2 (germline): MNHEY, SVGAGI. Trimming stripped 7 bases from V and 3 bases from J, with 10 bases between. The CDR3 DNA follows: TGTGCCAGCACCGGACAAATCAATCAGCCCCAGCATTTT. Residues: CASTGQINQPQHF.

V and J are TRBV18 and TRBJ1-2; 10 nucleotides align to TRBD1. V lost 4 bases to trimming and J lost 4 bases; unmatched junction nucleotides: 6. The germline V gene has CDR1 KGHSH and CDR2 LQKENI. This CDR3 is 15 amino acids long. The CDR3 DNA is TGTGCCAGCTCACAGGACAGGGGGAATAGCTATGGCTACACCTTC. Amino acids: CASSQDRGNSYGYTF.

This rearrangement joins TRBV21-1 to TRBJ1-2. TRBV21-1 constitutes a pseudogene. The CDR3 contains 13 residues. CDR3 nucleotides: TGTGCCAGCAGCACCCGGCCTAACTATGGCTACACCTTC. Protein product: CASSTRPNYGYTF.

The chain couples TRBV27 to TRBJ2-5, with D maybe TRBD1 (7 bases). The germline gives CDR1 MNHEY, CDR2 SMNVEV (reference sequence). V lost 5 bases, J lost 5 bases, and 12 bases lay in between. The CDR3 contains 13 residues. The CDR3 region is CASSMAGGETQYF. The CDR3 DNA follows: TGTGCCAGCAGTATGGCAGGGGGGGAGACCCAGTACTTC.

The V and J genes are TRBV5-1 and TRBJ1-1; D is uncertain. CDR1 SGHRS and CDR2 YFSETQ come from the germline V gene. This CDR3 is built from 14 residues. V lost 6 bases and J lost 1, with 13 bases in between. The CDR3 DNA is TGCGCCAGCAACCTAGGGTCGGGGAACACTGAAGCTTTCTTT. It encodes CASNLGSGNTEAFF. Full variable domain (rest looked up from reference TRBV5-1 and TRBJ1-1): KAGVTQTPRYLIKTRGQQVTLSCSPISGHRSVSWYQQTPGQGLQFLFEYFSETQRNKGNFPGRFSGRQFSNSRSEMNVSTLELGDSALYLCASNLGSGNTEAFFGQGTRLTVV.

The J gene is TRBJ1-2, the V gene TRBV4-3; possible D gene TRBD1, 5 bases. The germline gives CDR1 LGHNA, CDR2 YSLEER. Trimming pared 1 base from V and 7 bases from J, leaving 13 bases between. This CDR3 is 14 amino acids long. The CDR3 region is CASSQAIRGAGYTF. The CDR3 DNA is TGCGCCAGCAGCCAAGCTATTCGAGGGGCTGGCTACACCTTC.

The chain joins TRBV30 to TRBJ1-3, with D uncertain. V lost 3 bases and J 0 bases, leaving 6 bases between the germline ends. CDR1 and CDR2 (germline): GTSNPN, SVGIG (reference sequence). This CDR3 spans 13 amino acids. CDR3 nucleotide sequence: TGTGCCTGGAGGATCTTCTCTGGAAACACCATATATTTT. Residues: CAWRIFSGNTIYF.

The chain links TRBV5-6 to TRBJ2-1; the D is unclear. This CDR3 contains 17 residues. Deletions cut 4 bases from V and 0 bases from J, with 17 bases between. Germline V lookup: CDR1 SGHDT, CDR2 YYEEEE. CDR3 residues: CASSLSQSLSSYNEQFF. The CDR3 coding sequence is TGTGCCAGCAGCCTGTCTCAGAGTCTGAGCTCCTACAATGAGCAGTTCTTC.

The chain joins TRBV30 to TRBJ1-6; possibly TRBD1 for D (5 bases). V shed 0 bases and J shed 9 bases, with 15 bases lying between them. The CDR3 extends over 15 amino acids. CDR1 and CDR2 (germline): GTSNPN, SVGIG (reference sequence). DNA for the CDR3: TGTGCCTGGAGTGTATTTACCGGGGCGGGTTCACCCCTCCACTTT. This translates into CAWSVFTGAGSPLHF.

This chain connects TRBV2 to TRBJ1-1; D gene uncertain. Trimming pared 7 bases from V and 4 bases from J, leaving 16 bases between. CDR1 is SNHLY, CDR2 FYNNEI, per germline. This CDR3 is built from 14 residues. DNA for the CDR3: TGTGCCAGCATAGAAAACAAGGAGGGCACTGAAGCTTTCTTT. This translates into CASIENKEGTEAFF. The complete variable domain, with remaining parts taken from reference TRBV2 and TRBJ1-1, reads EPEVTQTPSHQVTQMGQEVILRCVPISNHLYFYWYRQILGQKVEFLVSFYNNEISEKSEIFDDQFSVERPDGSNFTLKIRSTKLEDSAMYFCASIENKEGTEAFFGQGTRLTVV.

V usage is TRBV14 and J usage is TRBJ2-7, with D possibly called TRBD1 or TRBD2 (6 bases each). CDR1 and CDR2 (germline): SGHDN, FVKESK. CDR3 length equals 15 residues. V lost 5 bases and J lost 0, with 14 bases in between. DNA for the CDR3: TGTGCCAGCAGCTCATGGGGGGCCAGCTCCTACGAGCAGTACTTC. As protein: CASSSWGASSYEQYF.

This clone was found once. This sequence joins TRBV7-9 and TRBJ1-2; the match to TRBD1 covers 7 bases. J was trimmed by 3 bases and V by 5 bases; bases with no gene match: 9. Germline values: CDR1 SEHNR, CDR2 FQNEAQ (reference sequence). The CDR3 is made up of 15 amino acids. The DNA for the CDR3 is TGTGCCAGCAGCCCCCGGGACAGACCACACTATGGCTACACCTTC. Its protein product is CASSPRDRPHYGYTF. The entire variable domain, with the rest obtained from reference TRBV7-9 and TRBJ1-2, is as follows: DTGVSQNPRHKITKRGQNVTFRCDPISEHNRLYWYRQTLGQGPEFLTYFQNEAQLEKSRLLSDRFSAERPKGSFSTLEIQRTEQGDSAMYLCASSPRDRPHYGYTFGSGTRLTVV.

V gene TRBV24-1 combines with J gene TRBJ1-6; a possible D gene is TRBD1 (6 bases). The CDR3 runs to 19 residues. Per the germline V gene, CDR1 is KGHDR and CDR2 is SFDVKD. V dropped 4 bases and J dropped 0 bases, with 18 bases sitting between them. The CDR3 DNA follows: TGTGCCACCAGTGACCCCCGGGGGCAGAGGAGCTCCTATAATTCACCCCTCCACTTT. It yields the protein CATSDPRGQRSSYNSPLHF.

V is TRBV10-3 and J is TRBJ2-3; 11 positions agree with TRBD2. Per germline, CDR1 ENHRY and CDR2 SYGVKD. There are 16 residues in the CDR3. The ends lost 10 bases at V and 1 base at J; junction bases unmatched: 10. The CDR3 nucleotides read TGTGCCACCCGGAGTAGCGGGGGGGACCGCACAGATACGCAGTATTTT. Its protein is CATRSSGGDRTDTQYF.

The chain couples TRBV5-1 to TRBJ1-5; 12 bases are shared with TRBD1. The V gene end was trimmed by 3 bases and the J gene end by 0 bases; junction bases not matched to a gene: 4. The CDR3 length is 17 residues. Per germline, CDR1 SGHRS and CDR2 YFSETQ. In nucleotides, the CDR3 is TGCGCCAGCAGCTACGGGACAGGGGGCTATAGCAATCAGCCCCAGCATTTT. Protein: CASSYGTGGYSNQPQHF.

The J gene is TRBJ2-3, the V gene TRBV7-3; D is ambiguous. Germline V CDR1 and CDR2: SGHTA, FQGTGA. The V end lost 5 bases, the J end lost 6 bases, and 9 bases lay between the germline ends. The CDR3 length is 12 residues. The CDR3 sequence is CASSLWGDTQYF. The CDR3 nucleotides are TGTGCCAGCAGCCTCTGGGGTGATACGCAGTATTTT.

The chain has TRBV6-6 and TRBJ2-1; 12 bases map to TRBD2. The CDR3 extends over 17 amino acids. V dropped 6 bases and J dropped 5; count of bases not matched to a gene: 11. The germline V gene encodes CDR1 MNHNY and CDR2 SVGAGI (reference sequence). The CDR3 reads CASSRPGLAGGHNEQFF. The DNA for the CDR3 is TGTGCCAGCAGCCGACCTGGGCTAGCGGGGGGGCACAATGAGCAGTTCTTC.

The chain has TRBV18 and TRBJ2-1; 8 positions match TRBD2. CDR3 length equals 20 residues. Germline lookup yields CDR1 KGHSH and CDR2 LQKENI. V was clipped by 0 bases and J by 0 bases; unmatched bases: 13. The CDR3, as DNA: TGTGCCAGCTCACCACCGCGGAGTAGCGGGGCACTTAGCTCCTACAATGAGCAGTTCTTC. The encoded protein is CASSPPRSSGALSSYNEQFF.

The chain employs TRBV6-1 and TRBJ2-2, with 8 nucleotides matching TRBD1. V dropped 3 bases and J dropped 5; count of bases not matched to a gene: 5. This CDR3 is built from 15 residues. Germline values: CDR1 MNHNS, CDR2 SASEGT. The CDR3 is CASSDRGPVTGELFF. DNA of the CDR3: TGTGCCAGCAGTGACAGGGGGCCGGTTACCGGGGAGCTGTTTTTT.

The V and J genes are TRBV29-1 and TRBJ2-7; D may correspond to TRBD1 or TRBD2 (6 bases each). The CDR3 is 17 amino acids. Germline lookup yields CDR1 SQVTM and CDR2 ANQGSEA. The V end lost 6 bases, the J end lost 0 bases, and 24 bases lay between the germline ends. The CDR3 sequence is CSVIPNPGAASSYEQYF. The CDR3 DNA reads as TGCAGCGTGATACCCAATCCGGGGGCGGCCAGCTCCTACGAGCAGTACTTC.

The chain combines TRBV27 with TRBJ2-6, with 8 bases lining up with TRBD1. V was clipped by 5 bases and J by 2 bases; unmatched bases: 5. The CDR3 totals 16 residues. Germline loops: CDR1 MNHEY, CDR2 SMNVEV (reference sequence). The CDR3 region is CASSLDRVPGANVLTF. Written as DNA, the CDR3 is TGTGCCAGCAGTCTGGACAGGGTTCCTGGGGCCAACGTCCTGACTTTC.

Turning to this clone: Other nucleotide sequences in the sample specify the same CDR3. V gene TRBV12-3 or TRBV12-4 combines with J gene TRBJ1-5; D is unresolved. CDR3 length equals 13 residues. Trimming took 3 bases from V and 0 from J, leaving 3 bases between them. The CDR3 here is CASSLGSNQPQHF. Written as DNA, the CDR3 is TGTGCCAGCAGTTTGGGTAGCAATCAGCCCCAGCATTTT.

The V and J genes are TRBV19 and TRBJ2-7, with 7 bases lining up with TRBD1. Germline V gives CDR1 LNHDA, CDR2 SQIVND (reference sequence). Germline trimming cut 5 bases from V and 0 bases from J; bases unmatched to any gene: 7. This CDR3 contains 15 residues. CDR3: CASSLTGASSYEQYF. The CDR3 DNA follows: TGTGCCAGTAGTCTCACAGGGGCGAGCTCCTACGAGCAGTACTTC.

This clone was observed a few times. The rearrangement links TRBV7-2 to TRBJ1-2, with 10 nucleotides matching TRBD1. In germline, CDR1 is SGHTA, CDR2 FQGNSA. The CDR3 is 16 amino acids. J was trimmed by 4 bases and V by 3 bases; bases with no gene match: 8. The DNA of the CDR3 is TGTGCCAGCAGCTTGGTGGGGACAGGGGAAACCTATGGCTACACCTTC. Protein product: CASSLVGTGETYGYTF.

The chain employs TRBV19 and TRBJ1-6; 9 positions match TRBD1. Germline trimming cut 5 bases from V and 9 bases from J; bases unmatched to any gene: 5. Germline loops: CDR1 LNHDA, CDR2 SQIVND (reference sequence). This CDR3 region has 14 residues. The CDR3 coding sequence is TGTGCCAGTAGTGCTGGGACAGGGCCTTCACCCCTCCACTTT. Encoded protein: CASSAGTGPSPLHF.

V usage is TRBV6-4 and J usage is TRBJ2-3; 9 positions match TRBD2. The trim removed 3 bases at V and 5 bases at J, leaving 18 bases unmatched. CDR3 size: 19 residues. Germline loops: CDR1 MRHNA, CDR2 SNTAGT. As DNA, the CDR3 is TGTGCCAGCAGTGAATCGCGGGGGGGCCTTGTTGGTCCCGTAGATACGCAGTATTTT. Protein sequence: CASSESRGGLVGPVDTQYF.